A selection of T cell receptor beta chains follows, all from one sample in a study of memory CD8 T cells in hepatitis C reinfection. TCRdb's copy holds only in-frame clones and misses some; the assay was immunoSEQ multiplex PCR. The sample yields hundreds of clones, 65% to 70% seen once. What was sequenced was HCV tetramer-positive CD8+ T cells sorted from blood. The receptors originated from a man between 18 and 29 years old with hepatitis C virus infection. The CDR3 runs from the conserved cysteine through the conserved F or W. The D gene is left open where the match is weak. Clone size is stated in some rows and not others, as once, few, many or a class when expanded.

j_call clone_size v_call d_call cdr3_aa cdr3_nt
TRBJ2-2 - TRBV5-6 - CASRRGNTGELFF TGTGCCAGTAGGAGGGGGAACACCGGGGAGCTGTTTTTT
TRBJ2-7 - TRBV4-2 TRBD1 CASSQELGQWGEQYF TGTGCCAGCAGCCAAGAGTTGGGACAGTGGGGCGAGCAGTACTTC
TRBJ2-2 - TRBV4-2 TRBD2 CASSQVTGTSVANTGELFF TGTGCCAGCAGCCAAGTAACCGGGACTAGCGTAGCGAACACCGGGGAGCTGTTTTTT
TRBJ2-2 few TRBV4-2 TRBD2 CASSQEMASGGGGELFF TGTGCCAGCAGCCAAGAGATGGCTAGCGGGGGAGGCGGGGAGCTGTTTTTT
TRBJ2-1 - TRBV18 TRBD2 CASSPELAGVNNEQFF TGTGCCAGCTCACCCGAACTAGCGGGCGTGAACAATGAGCAGTTCTTC
TRBJ2-2 - TRBV4-2 - CASSQEVSEGTGELFF TGTGCCAGCAGCCAAGAAGTCTCGGAGGGTACCGGGGAGCTGTTTTTT
TRBJ1-5 - TRBV15 - CATSRPGRGDEPQHF TGTGCCACCAGCAGACCAGGGAGGGGCGATGAGCCCCAGCATTTT
TRBJ2-3 - TRBV11-2 TRBD2 CASSRGLAGDADTQYF TGTGCCAGCAGCCGAGGACTAGCGGGAGATGCAGATACGCAGTATTTT
TRBJ2-1 - TRBV4-1 TRBD2 CASSDGTSGGYQETQFF TGCGCCAGCAGCGACGGCACTAGCGGGGGGTACCAAGAGACCCAGTTCTTC
TRBJ1-1 - TRBV5-5 - CASSSERVGSGGNTEAFF TGTGCCAGCAGCTCGGAGAGGGTCGGGTCGGGGGGAAACACTGAAGCTTTCTTT
TRBJ2-2 - TRBV4-2 - CASSQATGTGVANTGELFF TGTGCCAGCAGCCAAGCAACCGGGACTGGCGTAGCGAACACCGGGGAGCTGTTTTTT
TRBJ2-7 - TRBV28 - CASSLGGGRYEQYF TGTGCCAGCAGTTTAGGGGGCGGGCGCTACGAGCAGTACTTC
TRBJ1-1 - TRBV29-1 TRBD1 CSVEGGQGVLETEAFF TGCAGCGTTGAAGGCGGACAGGGGGTGTTAGAAACTGAAGCTTTCTTT
TRBJ1-2 - TRBV28 TRBD1 CAGYAGTGVHGYTF TGTGCCGGATACGCCGGGACAGGGGTCCATGGCTACACCTTC